The source of this TCR beta chain is a study of T cells after yellow fever vaccination. Across the whole study: SMART-Seq v4 Ultra Low Input prepared the low-cell-number fractions. Study-level findings and limits: Weaker overall, the secondary response nonetheless peaked faster (day 5 versus 15). Boosting was followed by the reappearance of most primary-vaccination clones (just under 98% CD4, more than 70% CD8).

TCR cDNA was made by 5'RACE template switching, adding a universal primer site and UMIs. Each CDR3 protein is one row after TCRdb ran MiXCR on the 5' RACE reads. The sample records approximately 250,000 distinct CDR3 sequences, approximately 3.5% being singletons. V dropped 5 bases and J dropped 4 bases, with 17 bases sitting between them. Per germline, CDR1 SGHKS and CDR2 YYEKEE (reference sequence). The CDR3 length is 15 residues. This clonotype was observed at least ten times. Its antigen remains unknown. This sequence joins TRBV5-5 and TRBJ2-3; D is unclear. This TCR came from a man aged 18 to 30 who received the YFV17D yellow fever vaccine. The starting material was PBMCs, obtained 15 days after the yellow fever booster vaccination. The CDR3 loop reads CASRPDFLPPDTQYF. The CDR3 DNA reads as TGTGCCAGCAGACCCGACTTCCTCCCCCCAGATACGCAGTATTTT.